This T cell receptor (beta chain) was retrieved from a study of shared clonotypes between healthy human individuals. Genomic DNA of every subset was divided equally among multiple immunoSEQ plates. The table came from immunoSEQ multiplex PCR; TCRdb's copy has only in-frame clones and leaves some out. The table shows about 2 million clones, with just under 95% occurring only once. To note about this clone: What it binds is not known.

Naive CD8 cells were CD45RO-negative, positively selected for CCR7, excluding terminally differentiated effector memory CD45RA+ cells. Overall study findings and caveats: Among the subsets, naive ones generally showed larger estimated richness than memory ones. Sorted-subset samples were not fully sequenced, rarefaction indicated.

The specimen was naive CD8+ T cells sorted from blood. This TCR derives from a man aged 18 to 30 in good health.

CDR3 nucleotide sequence: TGTGCCAGCAGCCTTCAGAGTGAAAAGTGGGGGTCGATAGATACGCAGTATTTT. Its translation is CASSLQSEKWGSIDTQYF. V gene TRBV5-6 combines with J gene TRBJ2-3; either TRBD1 or TRBD2 may fit D (5 bases each). The germline CDR1 and CDR2 sequences are SGHDT and YYEEEE. Trimming stripped 4 bases from V and 5 bases from J, with 26 bases between. The CDR3 extends over 18 amino acids.